This T cell receptor beta chain was profiled in a study of blood T cell repertoires in COVID-19. Study details: Acute and convalescent COVID-19 specimens originated in the United States, Italy and Spain. PBMCs, B-cell-depleted T cells, or T cells were the source of the cDNA or gDNA that made up the material.

Original processing methods: Reference gene primer amplification in the assay estimated nucleated cell counts. The method was immunoSEQ multiplex PCR; TCRdb's version includes in-frame clones alone and lacks a portion of them. The V and J calls and clone size come from that table; D and trimming were worked out from the DNA. The sample includes over 450,000 clones, around nine tenths seen only once; the top ten take roughly 8%. The CDR3 is made up of 14 amino acids. Material: peripheral blood. This sequence originates from a woman in her forties or fifties with COVID-19, enrolled during active disease. The rearrangement links TRBV7-5 to TRBJ1-2; the table's D gene call, TRBD1, was not cross checked with the DNA. TRBV7-5 is listed as a pseudogene. The CDR3 reads CARSSRRSGNGYTF. Written as DNA, the CDR3 is TGTGCCAGAAGCTCGAGACGATCAGGGAATGGCTACACCTTC.